Detailed here is one T cell receptor beta chain. This record belongs to a study of blood T cell repertoires in COVID-19. The overall study: Donors in the United States, Italy and Spain gave samples during acute or convalescent COVID-19. From T cells, B-cell-depleted T cells, or PBMCs came the material, which was cDNA or gDNA.

The V segment lost 5 bases and the J segment 4 bases; nucleotides outside the gene matches: 5. This CDR3 is 14 amino acids long. Germline assignment: CDR1 LGHDT and CDR2 YNNKEL (reference sequence). Methods used by the authors: Reference gene primer amplification gave nucleated cell count estimates. Libraries were prepared by immunoSEQ multiplex PCR; TCRdb keeps only in-frame clonotypes and omits some of them. V and J calls and clone size are as listed in that table; D and trimming were resolved from the DNA. The table has 150,000 to 200,000 clones, roughly nine tenths seen once; the top ten hold around 2%. Enrollees, about 18 to 95 years old, lived in around 23 US areas.

The chain employs TRBV3-1 (or the pseudogene TRBV3-2) and TRBJ1-2, with 9 bases that match TRBD1. The receptor was isolated from a woman aged 40 to 55 with acute COVID-19. Sequencing input: PBMCs or T cells enriched from blood (not recorded which). CDR3 residues: CASSEAGQGYGYTF. The CDR3 DNA follows: TGTGCCAGCAGCGAAGCGGGACAGGGCTATGGCTACACCTTC.